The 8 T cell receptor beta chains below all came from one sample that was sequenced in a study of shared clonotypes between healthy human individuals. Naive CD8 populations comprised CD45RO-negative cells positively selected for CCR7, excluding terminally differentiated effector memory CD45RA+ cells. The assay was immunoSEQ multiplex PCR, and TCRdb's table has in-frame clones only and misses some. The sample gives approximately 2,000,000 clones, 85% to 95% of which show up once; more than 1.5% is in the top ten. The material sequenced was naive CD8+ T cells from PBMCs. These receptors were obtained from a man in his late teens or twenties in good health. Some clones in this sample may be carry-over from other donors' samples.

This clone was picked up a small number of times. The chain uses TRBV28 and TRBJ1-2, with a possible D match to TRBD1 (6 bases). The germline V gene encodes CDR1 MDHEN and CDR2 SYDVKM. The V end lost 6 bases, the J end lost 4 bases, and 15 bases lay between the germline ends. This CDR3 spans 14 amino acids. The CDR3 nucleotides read TGTGCCAGCAGCCTGGCGGGGGCCGGCTATGGCTACACCTTC. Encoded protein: CASSLAGAGYGYTF.

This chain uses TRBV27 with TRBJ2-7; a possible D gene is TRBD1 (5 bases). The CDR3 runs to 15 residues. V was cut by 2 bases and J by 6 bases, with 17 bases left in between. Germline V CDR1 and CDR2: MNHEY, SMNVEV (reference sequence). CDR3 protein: CASSLGKGRVGEQYF. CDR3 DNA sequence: TGTGCCAGCAGTTTAGGTAAGGGCAGGGTTGGCGAGCAGTACTTC.

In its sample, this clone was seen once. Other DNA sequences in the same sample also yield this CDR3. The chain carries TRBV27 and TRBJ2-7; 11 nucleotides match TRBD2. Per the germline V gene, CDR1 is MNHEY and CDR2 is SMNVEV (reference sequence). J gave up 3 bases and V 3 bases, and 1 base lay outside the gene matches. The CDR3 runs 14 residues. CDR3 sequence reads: CASSFGTSGYEQYF. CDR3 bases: TGTGCCAGCAGTTTTGGGACTAGCGGCTACGAGCAGTACTTC.

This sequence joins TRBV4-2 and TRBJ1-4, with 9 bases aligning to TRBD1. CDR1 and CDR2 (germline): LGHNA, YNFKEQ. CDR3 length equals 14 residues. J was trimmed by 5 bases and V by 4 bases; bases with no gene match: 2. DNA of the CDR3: TGTGCCAGCAGCCCCGGGACAGGGAATGAAAAACTGTTTTTT. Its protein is CASSPGTGNEKLFF.

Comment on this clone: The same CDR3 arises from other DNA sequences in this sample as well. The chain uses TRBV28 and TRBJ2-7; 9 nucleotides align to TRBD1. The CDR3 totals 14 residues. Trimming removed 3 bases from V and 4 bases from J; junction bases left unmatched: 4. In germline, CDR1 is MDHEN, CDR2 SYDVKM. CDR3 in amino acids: CASSLGTGTYEQYF. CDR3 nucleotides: TGTGCCAGCAGTTTGGGGACAGGGACGTACGAGCAGTACTTC. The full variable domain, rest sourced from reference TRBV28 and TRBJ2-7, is DVKVTQSSRYLVKRTGEKVFLECVQDMDHENMFWYRQDPGLGLRLIYFSYDVKMKEKGDIPEGYSVSREKKERFSLILESASTNQTSMYLCASSLGTGTYEQYFGPGTRLTVT.

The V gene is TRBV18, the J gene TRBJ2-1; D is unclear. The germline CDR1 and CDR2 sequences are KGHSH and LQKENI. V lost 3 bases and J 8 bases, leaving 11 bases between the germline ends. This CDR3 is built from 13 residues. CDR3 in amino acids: CASSPVGLDEQFF. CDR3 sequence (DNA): TGTGCCAGCTCACCCGTAGGCCTGGATGAGCAGTTCTTC.

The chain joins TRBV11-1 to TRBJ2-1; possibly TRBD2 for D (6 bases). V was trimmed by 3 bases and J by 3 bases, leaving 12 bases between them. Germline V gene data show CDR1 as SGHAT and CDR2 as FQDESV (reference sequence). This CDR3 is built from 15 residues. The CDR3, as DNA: TGTGCCAGCAGCTTTAGGCGGGATCACTACAATGAGCAGTTCTTC. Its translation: CASSFRRDHYNEQFF.

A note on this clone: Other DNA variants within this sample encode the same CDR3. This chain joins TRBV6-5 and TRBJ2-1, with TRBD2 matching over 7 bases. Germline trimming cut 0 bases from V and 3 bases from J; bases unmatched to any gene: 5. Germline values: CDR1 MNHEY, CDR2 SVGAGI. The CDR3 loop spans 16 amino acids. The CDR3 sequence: CASSYSAGEIYNEQFF. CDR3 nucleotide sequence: TGTGCCAGCAGTTACTCGGCGGGAGAGATCTACAATGAGCAGTTCTTC.